This is a list of T cell receptor beta chains from one sample in a study of radiotherapy plus CTLA-4 blockade in lung cancer. Sequencing was performed with immunoSEQ multiplex PCR; in TCRdb, only in-frame clones are kept and a portion is missing. The sample lists more than 95,000 clones; about four fifths were seen once. The specimen was peripheral blood, collected from a patient treated with radiotherapy plus ipilimumab. These receptors were taken from a human donor with non-small cell lung cancer who had a partial response to radiotherapy plus ipilimumab. Some clones in this sample may be carry-over from other donors' samples. Both conserved end residues are part of each CDR3. A D gene is named only where the DNA matches it firmly. A row's size may be missing; if present it is once, few, many or a size class.

TRBJ1-1,.,.,TRBV15,TGTGCCACCAGCCCAGGAGGTGGCTTTGAAGCTTTCTTT,CATSPGGGFEAFF
TRBJ2-5,.,.,TRBV19,TGTGCCAGCAACAGGGTGCCCCAAGAGACCCAGTACTTC,CASNRVPQETQYF
TRBJ2-1,.,.,TRBV6-5,TGTGCCAGCAGTTACCTACTAGACAATGAGCAGTTCTTC,CASSYLLDNEQFF
TRBJ2-1,TRBD2,.,TRBV28,TGTGCCAGCAGACCGACTAGCGGGAATTGGGGCAATGAGCAGTTCTTC,CASRPTSGNWGNEQFF
TRBJ2-7,TRBD1,.,TRBV19,TGTGCCAGTAGTGTCGACAGGGTAAAGGAGCAGTACTTC,CASSVDRVKEQYF
TRBJ2-1,TRBD1,.,TRBV29-1,TGCAGCGCTACAACAGGGGTAGAATCCTACAATGAGCAGTTCTTC,CSATTGVESYNEQFF
TRBJ2-1,TRBD1,.,TRBV2,TGTGCCAGCAGTGCCTCCGGGACAGACTACAATGAGCAGTTCTTC,CASSASGTDYNEQFF
TRBJ2-3,.,.,TRBV11-3,TGTGCCAGCAGCCCGAGAGGAGGGCTGACAGATACGCAGTATTTT,CASSPRGGLTDTQYF
TRBJ1-3,TRBD1,.,TRBV6-5,TGTGCCAGCACCCCAGGGGGGTCTGGAAACACCATATATTTT,CASTPGGSGNTIYF
TRBJ2-2,.,.,TRBV7-2,TGTGCCAGCAGCGCGCGGGACTTGACCACCGGGGAGCTGTTTTTT,CASSARDLTTGELFF
TRBJ2-3,.,.,TRBV7-9,TGTGCCAGCAGCTTAGAAGGAGATCCAGATACGCAGTATTTT,CASSLEGDPDTQYF
TRBJ1-5,TRBD1,.,TRBV28,TGTGCCAGCAGCCTCGGGGACAGCTTAAATCAGCCCCAGCATTTT,CASSLGDSLNQPQHF
TRBJ2-7,.,few,TRBV7-2,TGTGCCAGCAGCTTCGGGACACGGGGCTACGAGCAGTACTTC,CASSFGTRGYEQYF
TRBJ2-3,TRBD2,.,TRBV7-2,TGTGCCAGCAAACTAGCGGGGACGGATACGCAGTATTTT,CASKLAGTDTQYF
TRBJ1-1,.,.,TRBV5-1,TGCGCCAGCAGCCGGTCCCCCGGGGTTGAATTAGGGACTGAAGCTTTCTTT,CASSRSPGVELGTEAFF
TRBJ1-1,.,.,TRBV6-5,TGTGCCAGCAGCCCCCTGGTGACTACTACTGAAGCTTTCTTT,CASSPLVTTTEAFF
TRBJ2-3,.,.,TRBV6-1,TGTGCCAACCGGGAGTTGGGCACAGATACGCAGTATTTT,CANRELGTDTQYF
TRBJ2-1,TRBD2,few,TRBV14,TGTGCCAGCAGCCAAGATCTAGCGGGAGGGCGTGAGCAGTTCTTC,CASSQDLAGGREQFF
TRBJ2-2,.,.,TRBV6-5,TGTGCCAGCGGCCCCCGGGACACCTACACCGGGGAGCTGTTTTTT,CASGPRDTYTGELFF
TRBJ2-1,.,.,TRBV19,TGTGCCAGTAGTTCCCTAGCGACCTACAATGAGCAGTTCTTC,CASSSLATYNEQFF
TRBJ2-3,.,.,TRBV7-9,TGTGCCTTAAACCCGGGACATTCCGGAGATACGCAGTATTTT,CALNPGHSGDTQYF
TRBJ2-7,TRBD1,.,TRBV2,TGTGCCAGCAGTGAGGACAGGGTACACGAGCAGTACTTC,CASSEDRVHEQYF
TRBJ2-2,.,.,TRBV19,TGTGCCAGTAGTAAAGGGGTCGCGGGATATAACACCGGGGAGCTGTTTTTT,CASSKGVAGYNTGELFF
TRBJ1-4,.,few,TRBV6-1,TGTGCCAGCAGACCGGGGTATTATGAAAAACTGTTTTTT,CASRPGYYEKLFF
TRBJ2-7,.,once,TRBV11-2,TGTGCCAGCAGCTTGAGTACAGGGACCTACGAGCAGTACTTC,CASSLSTGTYEQYF
TRBJ2-3,TRBD2,few,TRBV5-1,TGCGCCAGCAGCTTGGAAGGTAGCGGGAATTTTGGAACAGATACGCAGTATTTT,CASSLEGSGNFGTDTQYF
TRBJ2-2,TRBD2,.,TRBV7-2,TGTGCCAGCAGCCCGGCACTAGCGGGATACGGCGGGGAGCTGTTTTTT,CASSPALAGYGGELFF
TRBJ2-1,.,.,TRBV10-3,TGTGCCATCAGCCGCGGGATGGTAAATGAGCAGTTCTTC,CAISRGMVNEQFF
TRBJ2-5,.,once,TRBV15,TGTGCCACCAGCAGAGATACCGCAGTACAAGAGACCCAGTACTTC,CATSRDTAVQETQYF
TRBJ2-3,TRBD2,.,TRBV29-1,TGCAGCGTTGAGTGGCTAGCGGGCACAGATACGCAGTATTTT,CSVEWLAGTDTQYF
TRBJ2-3,TRBD1,few,TRBV6-5,TGTGCCAGCAGTCTACAGGGGGGCACAGATACGCAGTATTTT,CASSLQGGTDTQYF
TRBJ2-7,TRBD2,.,TRBV7-2,TGTGCCAGCAGCTTAGCCCCTAGCGGACCCTACGAGCAGTACTTC,CASSLAPSGPYEQYF
TRBJ2-6,.,.,TRBV21-1,TGTGCCAGCAGCAGAGGGGACTACAGAGTGGCGCTTCCCGTTTCTGGGGCCAACGTCCTGACTTTC,CASSRGDYRVALPVSGANVLTF
TRBJ2-7,.,.,TRBV4-3,TGCGCCAGCAGCCAAGTCCATGGGGCTGGCTACGAGCAGTACTTC,CASSQVHGAGYEQYF
TRBJ2-7,.,.,TRBV11-2,TGTGCCAGCAGCTCTGGACAGACCTACGAGCAGTACTTC,CASSSGQTYEQYF
TRBJ2-7,.,.,TRBV29-1,TGCAGCGTCCGACCGGGTCAGGGGGGATACGAGCAGTACTTC,CSVRPGQGGYEQYF
TRBJ2-7,.,medium-sized,TRBV7-8,TGTGCCAGCAGCTTAGGGCTAGCCTACGAGCAGTACTTC,CASSLGLAYEQYF